A selection of T cell receptor beta chains follows, all from one sample in a study of blood T cell repertoires in COVID-19. Sequenced by immunoSEQ multiplex PCR; TCRdb stores in-frame clones only, minus some. The sample has 140,000 to 150,000 clones; about 87% are singletons. Sequencing was done on a sample of peripheral blood. These receptors came from a human donor in a cohort sampled during active COVID-19. The CDR3 runs from the conserved cysteine through the conserved F or W. A D gene is named only where the DNA matches it firmly. Clone size is given for some rows only: seen once, a few or many times, or a class if the clone is expanded.

>few|TRBV9|TRBD2|TRBJ2-1
TGTGCCAGCAGCGTAGATATTAGCGGGGGGTACAATGAGCAGTTCTTC
CASSVDISGGYNEQFF
>-|TRBV28|-|TRBJ1-2
TGTGCCAGCAGCCCAGTCGGGGATGGCTACACCTTC
CASSPVGDGYTF
>-|TRBV7-9|-|TRBJ2-3
TGTGCCAGCAGCTTAGTCCGGGGTAGCACAGATACGCAGTATTTT
CASSLVRGSTDTQYF
>-|TRBV5-1|TRBD1|TRBJ1-4
TGCGCCAGCAGCTTGGCTGGACAGGGACAAAATGAAAAACTGTTTTTT
CASSLAGQGQNEKLFF
>-|TRBV27|-|TRBJ2-1
TGTGCCAGCAGTTCCGACCGGAGCTCCTACAATGAGCAGTTCTTC
CASSSDRSSYNEQFF
>few|TRBV29-1|-|TRBJ1-4
TGCAGCGTTCTAGACTCGGCTAATGAAAAACTGTTTTTT
CSVLDSANEKLFF
>-|TRBV6-5|-|TRBJ1-2
TGTGCCAGCAGTCCTTCGACAGATCTCCGAAGGGGCTACACCTTC
CASSPSTDLRRGYTF
>-|TRBV4-3|-|TRBJ1-1
TGCGCCAGCAGCCAAGCTAGGCTTTCGAACACTGAAGCTTTCTTT
CASSQARLSNTEAFF
>once|TRBV15|-|TRBJ2-3
TGTGCCACCAGCAGGGCCAAACTAGAACGCACAGATACGCAGTATTTT
CATSRAKLERTDTQYF
>few|TRBV7-2|TRBD2|TRBJ2-2
TGTGCCAGCAGCTTTCTAGCGGGGACGAACACCGGGGAGCTGTTTTTT
CASSFLAGTNTGELFF